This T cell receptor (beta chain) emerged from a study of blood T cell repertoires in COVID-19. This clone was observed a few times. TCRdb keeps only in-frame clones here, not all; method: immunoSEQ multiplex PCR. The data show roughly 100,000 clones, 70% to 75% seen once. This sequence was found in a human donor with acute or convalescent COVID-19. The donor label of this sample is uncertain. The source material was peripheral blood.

Written as DNA, the CDR3 is TGCGCCAGCAGAATAAGGGAGGTGGGGAACACTGAAGCTTTCTTT. Protein product: CASRIREVGNTEAFF. This chain links TRBV5-1 with TRBJ1-1; no clear D gene. V was pared by 5 bases and J by 1 base, with 15 bases between. The germline gives CDR1 SGHRS, CDR2 YFSETQ. The CDR3 is 15 residues long. Combining the CDR3 with reference TRBV5-1 and TRBJ1-1 gives the whole variable domain KAGVTQTPRYLIKTRGQQVTLSCSPISGHRSVSWYQQTPGQGLQFLFEYFSETQRNKGNFPGRFSGRQFSNSRSEMNVSTLELGDSALYLCASRIREVGNTEAFFGQGTRLTVV.